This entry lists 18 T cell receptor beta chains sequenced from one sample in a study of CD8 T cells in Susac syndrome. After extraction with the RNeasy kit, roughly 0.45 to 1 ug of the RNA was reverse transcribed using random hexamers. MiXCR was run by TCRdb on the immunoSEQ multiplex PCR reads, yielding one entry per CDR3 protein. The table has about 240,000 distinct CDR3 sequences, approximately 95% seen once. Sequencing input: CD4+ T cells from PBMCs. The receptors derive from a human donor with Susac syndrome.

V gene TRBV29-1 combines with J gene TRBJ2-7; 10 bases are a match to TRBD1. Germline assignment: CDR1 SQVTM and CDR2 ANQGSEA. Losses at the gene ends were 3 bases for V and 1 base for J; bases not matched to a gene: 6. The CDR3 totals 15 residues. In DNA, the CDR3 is TGCAGCGTTGACCGCCGGGACAGGGGTTCCTACGAGCAGTACTTC. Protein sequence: CSVDRRDRGSYEQYF.

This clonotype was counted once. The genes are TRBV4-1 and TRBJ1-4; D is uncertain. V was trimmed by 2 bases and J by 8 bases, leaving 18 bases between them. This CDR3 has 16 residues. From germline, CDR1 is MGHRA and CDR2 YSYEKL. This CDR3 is CASSQFYRPVREKLFF. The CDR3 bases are TGCGCCAGCAGCCAATTTTACCGACCCGTTCGCGAAAAACTGTTTTTT.

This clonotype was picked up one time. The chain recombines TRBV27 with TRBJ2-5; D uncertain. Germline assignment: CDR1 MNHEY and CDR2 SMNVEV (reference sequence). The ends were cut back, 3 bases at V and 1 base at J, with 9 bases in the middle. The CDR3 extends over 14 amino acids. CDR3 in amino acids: CASSFGQFQETQYF. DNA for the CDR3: TGTGCCAGCAGTTTCGGGCAGTTCCAAGAGACCCAGTACTTC.

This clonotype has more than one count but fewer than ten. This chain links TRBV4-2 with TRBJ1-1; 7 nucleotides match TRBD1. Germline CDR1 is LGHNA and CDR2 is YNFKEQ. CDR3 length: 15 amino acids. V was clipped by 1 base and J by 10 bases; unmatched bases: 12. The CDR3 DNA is TGTGCCAGCAGCCAAGGGGTTGGGGCAGGGGGAAGAGCTTTCTTT. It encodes CASSQGVGAGGRAFF.

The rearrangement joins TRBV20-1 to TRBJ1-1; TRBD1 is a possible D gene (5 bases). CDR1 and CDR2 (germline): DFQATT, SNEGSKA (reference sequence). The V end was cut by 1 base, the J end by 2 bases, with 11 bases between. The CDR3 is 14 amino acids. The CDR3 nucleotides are TGCAGTGCTAGAGGTCTAGGGGTCAACACTGAAGCTTTCTTT. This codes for CSARGLGVNTEAFF.

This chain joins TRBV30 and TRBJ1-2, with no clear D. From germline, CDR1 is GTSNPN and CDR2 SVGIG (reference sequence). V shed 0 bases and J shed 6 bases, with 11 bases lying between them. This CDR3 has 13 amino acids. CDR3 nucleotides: TGTGCCTGGAGTGTAAACCCTCCTCATGGCTACACCTTC. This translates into CAWSVNPPHGYTF.

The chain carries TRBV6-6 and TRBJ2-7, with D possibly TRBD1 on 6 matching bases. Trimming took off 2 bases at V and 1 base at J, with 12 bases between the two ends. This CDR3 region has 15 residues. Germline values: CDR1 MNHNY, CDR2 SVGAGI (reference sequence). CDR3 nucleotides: TGTGCCAGCAGTTACACCGGACAGTCTTCCTACGAGCAGTACTTC. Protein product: CASSYTGQSSYEQYF.

The CDR3 region has the DNA TGTGCCAGCTCACCGGCGAATTCACCCCTCCACTTT. Its protein is CASSPANSPLHF. This rearrangement joins TRBV18 to TRBJ1-6, with D unclear. Germline V lookup: CDR1 KGHSH, CDR2 LQKENI. The CDR3 length is 12 residues. The V gene lost 3 bases and the J gene lost 7 bases, with 4 bases spanning the gap.

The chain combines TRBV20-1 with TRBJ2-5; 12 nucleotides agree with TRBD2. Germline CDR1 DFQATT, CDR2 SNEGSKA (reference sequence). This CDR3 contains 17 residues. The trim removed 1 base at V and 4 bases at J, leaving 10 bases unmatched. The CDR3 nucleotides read TGCAGTGCTAGAGTGCCCGGACTAGCGGGACGTGGAGAGACCCAGTACTTC. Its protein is CSARVPGLAGRGETQYF.

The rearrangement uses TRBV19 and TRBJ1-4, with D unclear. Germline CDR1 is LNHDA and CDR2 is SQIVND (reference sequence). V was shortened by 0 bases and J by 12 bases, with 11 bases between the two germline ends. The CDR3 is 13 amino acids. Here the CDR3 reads CASSIDRWAELFF. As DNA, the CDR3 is TGTGCCAGTAGTATAGATCGGTGGGCGGAACTGTTTTTT.

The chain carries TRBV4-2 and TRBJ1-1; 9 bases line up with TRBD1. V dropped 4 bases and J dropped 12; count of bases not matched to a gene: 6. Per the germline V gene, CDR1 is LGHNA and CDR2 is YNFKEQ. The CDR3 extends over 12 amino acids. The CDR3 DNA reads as TGTGCCAGCAGCCCGAGGGACAGGGAAACTTTCTTT. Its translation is CASSPRDRETFF.

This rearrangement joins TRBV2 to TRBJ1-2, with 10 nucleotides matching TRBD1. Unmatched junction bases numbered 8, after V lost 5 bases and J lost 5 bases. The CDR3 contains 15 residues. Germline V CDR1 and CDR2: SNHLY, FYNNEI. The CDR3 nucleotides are TGTGCCAGCAGTATGGAGCGGGACAGGGGATATGGCTACACCTTC. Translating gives CASSMERDRGYGYTF.

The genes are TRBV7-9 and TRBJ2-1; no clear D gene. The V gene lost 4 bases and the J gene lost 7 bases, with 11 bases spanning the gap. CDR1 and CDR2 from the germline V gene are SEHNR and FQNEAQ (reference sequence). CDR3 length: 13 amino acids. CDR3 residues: CASSWSSGNEQFF. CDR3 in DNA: TGTGCCAGCAGCTGGAGTAGTGGTAATGAGCAGTTCTTC. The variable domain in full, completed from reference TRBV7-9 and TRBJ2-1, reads DTGVSQNPRHKITKRGQNVTFRCDPISEHNRLYWYRQTLGQGPEFLTYFQNEAQLEKSRLLSDRFSAERPKGSFSTLEIQRTEQGDSAMYLCASSWSSGNEQFFGPGTRLTVL.

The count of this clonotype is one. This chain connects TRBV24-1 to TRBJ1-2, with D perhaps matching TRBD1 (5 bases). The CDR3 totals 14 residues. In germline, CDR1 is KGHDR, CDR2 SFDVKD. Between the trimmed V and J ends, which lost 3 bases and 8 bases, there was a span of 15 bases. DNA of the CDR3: TGTGCCACCAGTGATCCCGGACAACGGGACGGCTACACCTTC. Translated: CATSDPGQRDGYTF.

The CDR3 DNA reads TGCAGCGTTGGCCCGAGCACAGATACGCAGTATTTT. Protein: CSVGPSTDTQYF. The chain is built from TRBV29-1 and TRBJ2-3; no reliable D call. Germline V gene sequence: CDR1 SQVTM, CDR2 ANQGSEA. Trimming shortened V by 4 bases and J by 0 bases, and 5 bases separated the two germline ends. There are 12 residues in the CDR3.

CDR3 residues: CASSFPGAKGNTIYF. The CDR3 DNA reads TGTGCCAGCAGCTTCCCGGGGGCTAAAGGAAACACCATATATTTT. The chain is built from TRBV7-2 and TRBJ1-3; possibly TRBD1 for D (6 bases). The length of the CDR3 is 15 residues. The ends were cut back, 3 bases at V and 4 bases at J, with 13 bases in the middle. Per germline, CDR1 SGHTA and CDR2 FQGNSA.

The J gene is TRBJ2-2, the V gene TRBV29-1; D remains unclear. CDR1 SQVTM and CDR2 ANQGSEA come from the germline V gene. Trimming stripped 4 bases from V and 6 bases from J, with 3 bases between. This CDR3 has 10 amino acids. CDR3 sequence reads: CSVASGELFF. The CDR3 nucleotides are TGCAGCGTTGCATCCGGGGAGCTGTTTTTT.

The CDR3 DNA reads TGTGCCAGCAGCGTCGGCAGGGTTGGAGAGCAGTACTTC. It encodes CASSVGRVGEQYF. The chain links TRBV9 to TRBJ2-7; D may be TRBD1 (5 bases). CDR1 is SGDLS, CDR2 YYNGEE, per germline. The V gene lost 2 bases and the J gene lost 7 bases, with 13 bases spanning the gap. The CDR3 is 13 residues long.